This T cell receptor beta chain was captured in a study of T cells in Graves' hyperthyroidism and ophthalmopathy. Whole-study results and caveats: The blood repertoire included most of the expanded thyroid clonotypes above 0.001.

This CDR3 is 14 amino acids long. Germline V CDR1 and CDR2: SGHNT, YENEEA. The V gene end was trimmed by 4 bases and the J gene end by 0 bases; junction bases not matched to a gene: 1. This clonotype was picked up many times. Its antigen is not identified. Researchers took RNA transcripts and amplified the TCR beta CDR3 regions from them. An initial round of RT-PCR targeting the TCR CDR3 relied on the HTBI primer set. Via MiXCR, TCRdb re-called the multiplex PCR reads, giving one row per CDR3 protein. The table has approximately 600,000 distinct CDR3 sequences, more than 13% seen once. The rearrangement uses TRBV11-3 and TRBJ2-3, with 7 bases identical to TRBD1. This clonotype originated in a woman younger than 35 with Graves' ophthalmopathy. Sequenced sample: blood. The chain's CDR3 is CASSWTGSTDTQYF. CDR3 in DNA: TGTGCCAGCAGCTGGACAGGAAGCACAGATACGCAGTATTTT.